The sequence of this TCR beta chain was determined in a study of Ad26.COV2.S vaccination and SARS-CoV-2 variants. Treatment here: 19 received Ad26.COV2.S at low or high dose, single or two shots; several received placebo; per-sample allocation not given. Sample collection was performed on day 63 after the first vaccine or placebo injection. V lost 7 bases to trimming and J lost 5 bases, with 17 bases between them. This CDR3 has 14 amino acids. In germline, CDR1 is MDHEN, CDR2 SYDVKM. Produced via immunoSEQ multiplex PCR; TCRdb's table is partial and in-frame only. Altogether 350,000 to 500,000 clones are present, 90% being singletons, with the ten largest covering around 4.5%.

The clonotype was recovered from a person aged 18-60 years who received the Ad26.COV2.S COVID-19 vaccine or a placebo. The chain recombines TRBV28 with TRBJ1-1; possible D gene TRBD1, 5 bases. The sequenced sample was peripheral blood, obtained in a trial of Ad26.COV2.S vaccine versus placebo. The chain's CDR3 is CASITNVGRTEAFF. In DNA form, the CDR3 reads TGTGCCAGCATCACCAACGTGGGGCGGACTGAAGCTTTCTTT.